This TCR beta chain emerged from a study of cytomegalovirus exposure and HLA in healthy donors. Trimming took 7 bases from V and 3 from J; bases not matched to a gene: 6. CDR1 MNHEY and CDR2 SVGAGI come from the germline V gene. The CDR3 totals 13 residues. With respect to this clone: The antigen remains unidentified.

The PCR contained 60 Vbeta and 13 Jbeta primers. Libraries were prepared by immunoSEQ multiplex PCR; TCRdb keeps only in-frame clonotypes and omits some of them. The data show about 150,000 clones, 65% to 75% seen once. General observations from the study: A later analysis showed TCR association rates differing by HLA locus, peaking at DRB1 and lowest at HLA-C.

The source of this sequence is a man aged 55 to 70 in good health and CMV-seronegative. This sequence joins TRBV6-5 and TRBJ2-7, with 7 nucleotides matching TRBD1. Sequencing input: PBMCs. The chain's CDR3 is CASIDRANYEQYF. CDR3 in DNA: TGTGCCAGCATTGACAGGGCAAACTACGAGCAGTACTTC.